These T cell receptor beta chains were read from a single sample in a study of response to subunit inactivated influenza vaccine. TCRdb reprocessed the RT-PCR reads with MiXCR, giving one entry per CDR3 protein. The table lists hundreds of thousands of distinct CDR3 sequences, approximately 12% of them singletons, with about a tenth in the top ten. Sequenced material: PBMCs from blood, taken on the day of vaccination. These receptors were collected from a man aged 45-65 years who received an inactivated influenza vaccine. The CDR3 runs from the conserved cysteine through the conserved F or W. D genes are given only for firm matches. The size of a clone is reported for some rows only, either as once, few or many, or as a class for expanded clones.

length,V,D,size,J,DNA,CDR3
14,TRBV29-1,NA,many,TRBJ2-3,TGCAGCGTTGGGACAGCGGGGCCCACAGATACGCAGTATTTT,CSVGTAGPTDTQYF
12,TRBV5-1,NA,few,TRBJ2-5,TGCGCCAGCAGCTCAAGCTTGGGGACCCAGTACTTC,CASSSSLGTQYF
14,TRBV5-1,NA,many,TRBJ2-1,TGCGCCAGCAGCTCGGGACGGTTGAGGTATGAGCAGTTCTTC,CASSSGRLRYEQFF
13,TRBV29-1,NA,many,TRBJ2-7,TGCAGCGTTGAGGAGGGAGGAGGCCACGAGCAGTACTTC,CSVEEGGGHEQYF
12,TRBV29-1,NA,many,TRBJ2-5,TGCAGCGTTGAACTGGGATCCGGGACCCAGTACTTC,CSVELGSGTQYF
16,TRBV12-3/TRBV12-4,NA,NA,TRBJ2-5,TGTGCCAGCAGTTCTCGGACAGTCAACTACCAAGAGACCCAGTACTTC,CASSSRTVNYQETQYF
17,TRBV20-1,TRBD2,NA,TRBJ2-7,TGCAGTGCTGGACGCCAGATCCCAGTAGCGGGGGGGTACGAGCAGTACTTC,CSAGRQIPVAGGYEQYF
16,TRBV20-1,TRBD2,NA,TRBJ2-5,TGCAGTGCTAGAGGGCTAGCGGGGGAGATACAAGAGACCCAGTACTTC,CSARGLAGEIQETQYF
15,TRBV7-3,NA,many,TRBJ2-2,TGTGCCAGCAGCTTAGGGGGAGATCGGACCGGGGAGCTGTTTTTT,CASSLGGDRTGELFF
14,TRBV27,TRBD1,NA,TRBJ1-1,TGTGCCAGCAGTTATGGGACAGGGGAAACTGAAGCTTTCTTT,CASSYGTGETEAFF
14,TRBV7-2,NA,many,TRBJ2-1,TGTGCCAGCAGCCCAACACCATTCCGTAATGAGCAGTTCTTC,CASSPTPFRNEQFF
16,TRBV4-2,NA,few,TRBJ1-4,TGTGCCAGCAGCCAAGAGCCAGCGGATCGTAATGAAAAACTGTTTTTT,CASSQEPADRNEKLFF
15,TRBV7-9,NA,NA,TRBJ2-5,TGTGCCACCAGCTTAGCAGTGCCTTCAGGAGAGACCCAGTACTTC,CATSLAVPSGETQYF
16,TRBV4-3,NA,many,TRBJ2-6,TGCGCCAGCAGCCAAGTAGAACGGCCTGGGGCCAACGTCCTGACTTTC,CASSQVERPGANVLTF
16,TRBV15,TRBD1,NA,TRBJ2-1,TGTGCCACCAGCAGAGATCTGGGCAGGGGGTGGAATGAGCAGTTCTTC,CATSRDLGRGWNEQFF
14,TRBV12-3/TRBV12-4,NA,few,TRBJ1-1,TGTGCCAGCACCGCGGCGGGGGCGCGCACTGAAGCTTTCTTT,CASTAAGARTEAFF
15,TRBV15,TRBD1,NA,TRBJ2-2,TGTGCCACCAGCAGATGGAGACAGGGGGCGGGGGAGCTGTTTTTT,CATSRWRQGAGELFF
13,TRBV20-1,NA,few,TRBJ2-5,TGCAGTGCTACCCTCGGGTACCAAGAGACCCAGTACTTC,CSATLGYQETQYF
15,TRBV4-3,NA,many,TRBJ1-5,TGCGCCAGCAGCCAGTTCCGGGGCCAAAATCAGCCCCAGCATTTT,CASSQFRGQNQPQHF
15,TRBV6-1,TRBD2,NA,TRBJ2-1,TGTGCCAGCAAATCGGGACTAGCGGAATACAATGAGCAGTTCTTC,CASKSGLAEYNEQFF
12,TRBV10-2,NA,few,TRBJ1-2,TGCGCCAGCAGTGGTAATACCTATGGCTACACCTTC,CASSGNTYGYTF
17,TRBV10-3,TRBD1,few,TRBJ2-3,TGTGCCATCAGTCGATTGCAGGGGGTAGAAGCACAGGATACGCAGTATTTT,CAISRLQGVEAQDTQYF
14,TRBV7-8,NA,NA,TRBJ1-1,TGTGCCAGCAGCTCAGGGGTCGTGGGCACTGAAGCTTTCTTT,CASSSGVVGTEAFF
16,TRBV2,TRBD1,NA,TRBJ2-3,TGTGCCAGCAGCGACAGGGGTCTTGGTAGCACAGATACGCAGTATTTT,CASSDRGLGSTDTQYF
14,TRBV12-3/TRBV12-4,TRBD1,few,TRBJ2-3,TGTGCCAGCAGTTACAGGGGGCGGCCAGATACGCAGTATTTT,CASSYRGRPDTQYF
14,TRBV10-3,NA,few,TRBJ2-3,TGTGCCATCAGTGATCGGCAGGGGTCAGATACGCAGTATTTT,CAISDRQGSDTQYF
13,TRBV30,NA,few,TRBJ2-5,TGTGCCTGGTCGTTGGGAAACCAAGAGACCCAGTACTTC,CAWSLGNQETQYF
10,TRBV20-1,NA,NA,TRBJ2-5,TGCAGTGCTAGCCGGGACTCCCAGTACTTC,CSASRDSQYF
16,TRBV7-2,NA,NA,TRBJ2-1,TGTGCCAGCAGCTTAACTGCGGCGGGGCTATACAATGAGCAGTTCTTC,CASSLTAAGLYNEQFF
16,TRBV10-3,NA,few,TRBJ2-3,TGTGCCATCAGTGAGTCGTGGAGGGGGAGCACAGATACGCAGTATTTT,CAISESWRGSTDTQYF
17,TRBV4-2,NA,NA,TRBJ2-7,TGTGCCAGCAGCCACGCCAAGGATGGTAGGGGATCCTACGAGCAGTACTTC,CASSHAKDGRGSYEQYF
14,TRBV12-3/TRBV12-4,NA,many,TRBJ1-6,TGTGCCAGCAGCAGGGGCCTTGGCAATTCACCCCTCCACTTT,CASSRGLGNSPLHF
16,TRBV4-3,TRBD1,many,TRBJ1-2,TGCGCCAGCAGCCAAGATAGTATCCAGGGGGCCACTGGCTACACCTTC,CASSQDSIQGATGYTF
14,TRBV5-1,NA,few,TRBJ2-5,TGCGCCAGCAGCTCTAATGACAGGTCGGAGACCCAGTACTTC,CASSSNDRSETQYF
15,TRBV11-2,NA,NA,TRBJ2-1,TGTGCCAGCAGCTTAAGGCAGGGTCGCTCCAATGAGCAGTTCTTC,CASSLRQGRSNEQFF
15,TRBV6-2/TRBV6-3,NA,NA,TRBJ1-6,TGTGCCAGCAGTCACATCACAGGTGACAGTTCACCCCTCCACTTT,CASSHITGDSSPLHF
16,TRBV27,NA,few,TRBJ2-2,TGTGCCAGCAGTTTATGGGCGGGATCTTCCACCGGGGAGCTGTTTTTT,CASSLWAGSSTGELFF
15,TRBV28,TRBD2,many,TRBJ2-5,TGTGCCAGCAGTTTACTAGCGGGAGGGCCGGAGACCCAGTACTTC,CASSLLAGGPETQYF
17,TRBV7-2,TRBD2,few,TRBJ2-1,TGTGCCAGCAGCAACCTAGCGGGAGGGAGGGCCTACAATGAGCAGTTCTTC,CASSNLAGGRAYNEQFF
13,TRBV20-1,TRBD1,few,TRBJ1-4,TGCAGTGCTAGCCGGGACAGGGGAGAAAAACTGTTTTTT,CSASRDRGEKLFF
16,TRBV14,NA,few,TRBJ2-1,TGTGCCAGCAGCCCCTCGGTAGTAGGAGGCTACAATGAGCAGTTCTTC,CASSPSVVGGYNEQFF
11,TRBV29-1,NA,many,TRBJ2-7,TGCAGCGGTGCAAGTTCCTACGAGCAGTACTTC,CSGASSYEQYF
14,TRBV4-3,NA,NA,TRBJ1-5,TGCGCCAGCAGCCAAGTACCTTGGGGTCAGCCCCAGCATTTT,CASSQVPWGQPQHF
15,TRBV14,NA,many,TRBJ1-3,TGTGCCAGCAGCCAACTCACGCTCCTGGGGAACACCATATATTTT,CASSQLTLLGNTIYF
16,TRBV27,TRBD2,NA,TRBJ2-7,TGTGCCAGCAGTTCCCTAGGACTAGCGGGAGCCTACGAGCAGTACTTC,CASSSLGLAGAYEQYF
17,TRBV7-8,TRBD1,NA,TRBJ2-2,TGTGCCAGCAGCTTGGCGGCTGACAGGGGGCTCGCCGGGGAGCTGTTTTTT,CASSLAADRGLAGELFF
13,TRBV2,NA,NA,TRBJ1-1,TGTGCCAGCAGTCCCTCCCGTGCCACTGAAGCTTTCTTT,CASSPSRATEAFF
12,TRBV29-1,NA,few,TRBJ1-2,TGCAGCGTTGAACTCACGGGAGCCGGCTACACCTTC,CSVELTGAGYTF
17,TRBV12-3/TRBV12-4,NA,many,TRBJ2-2,TGTGCCAGCAGTTACGGTGCGCGAGCGTACCCTACCGGGGAGCTGTTTTTT,CASSYGARAYPTGELFF
14,TRBV29-1,NA,NA,TRBJ1-2,TGCAGCGTTGGATTCGGAGAGGGGAGCTATGGCTACACCTTC,CSVGFGEGSYGYTF
15,TRBV5-1,TRBD2,NA,TRBJ2-3,TGCGCCAGCAGCGCAGGGACTAGCGGGGCGGTTACGCAGTATTTT,CASSAGTSGAVTQYF
12,TRBV2,TRBD1,NA,TRBJ2-1,TGTGCCAGCGGGACAGAGGATCCAGAGCAGTTCTTC,CASGTEDPEQFF
13,TRBV5-1,TRBD1,many,TRBJ2-1,TGCGCCAGCAGCTGGGACAGCGGCAATGAGCAGTTCTTC,CASSWDSGNEQFF
14,TRBV20-1,NA,few,TRBJ1-6,TGCAGTGCTAGAGAGGGTGGGGTGATTTCACCCCTCCACTTT,CSAREGGVISPLHF
15,TRBV5-1,TRBD2,NA,TRBJ2-1,TGCGCCAGCAGCTTCTTAGCGGGGGGCTCCAATGAGCAGTTCTTC,CASSFLAGGSNEQFF
12,TRBV5-1,NA,many,TRBJ1-2,TGCGCCAGCAGCTCGGGGGTCTATGGCTACACCTTC,CASSSGVYGYTF
13,TRBV20-1,NA,few,TRBJ1-1,TGCAGTGCTACCGGGACTTCGAACACTGAAGCTTTCTTT,CSATGTSNTEAFF
13,TRBV12-3/TRBV12-4,TRBD1,few,TRBJ1-2,TGTGCCAGCAGTCGGTCGACAGGGTTTGGCTACACCTTC,CASSRSTGFGYTF
12,TRBV29-1,TRBD1,few,TRBJ1-5,TGCAGCGTTGGGACAGGGCGTCAGCCCCAGCATTTT,CSVGTGRQPQHF
16,TRBV4-2,TRBD1,NA,TRBJ2-3,TGTGCCAGCAGCCCGGACAGGGGCGGAGGCACAGATACGCAGTATTTT,CASSPDRGGGTDTQYF